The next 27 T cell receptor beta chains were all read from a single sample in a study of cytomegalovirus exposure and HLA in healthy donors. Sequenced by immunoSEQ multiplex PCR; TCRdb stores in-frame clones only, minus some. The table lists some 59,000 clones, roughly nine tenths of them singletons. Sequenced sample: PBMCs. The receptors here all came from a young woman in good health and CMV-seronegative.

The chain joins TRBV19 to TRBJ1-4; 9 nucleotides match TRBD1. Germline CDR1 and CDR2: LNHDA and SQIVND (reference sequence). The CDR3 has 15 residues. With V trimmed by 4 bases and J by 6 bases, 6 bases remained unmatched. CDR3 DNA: TGTGCCAGTAGTACCGGGACAGGGTACGATGAAAAACTGTTTTTT. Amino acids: CASSTGTGYDEKLFF. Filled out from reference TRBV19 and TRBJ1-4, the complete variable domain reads DGGITQSPKYLFRKEGQNVTLSCEQNLNHDAMYWYRQDPGQGLRLIYYSQIVNDFQKGDIAEGYSVSREKKESFPLTVTSAQKNPTAFYLCASSTGTGYDEKLFFGSGTQLSVL.

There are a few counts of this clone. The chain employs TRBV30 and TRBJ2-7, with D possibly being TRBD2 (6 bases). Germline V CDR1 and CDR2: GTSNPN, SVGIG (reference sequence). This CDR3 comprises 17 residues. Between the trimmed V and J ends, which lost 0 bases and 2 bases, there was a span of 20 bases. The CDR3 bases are TGTGCCTGGAGTGTACCTCCCCGTCTAGCGCGGACCTACGAGCAGTACTTC. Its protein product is CAWSVPPRLARTYEQYF.

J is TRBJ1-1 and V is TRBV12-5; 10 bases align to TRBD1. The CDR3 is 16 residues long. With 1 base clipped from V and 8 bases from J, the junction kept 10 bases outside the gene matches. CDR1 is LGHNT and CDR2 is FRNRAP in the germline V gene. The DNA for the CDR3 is TGTGCTAGTGGTTTGGGGGGGACAGGGGCGTCCCTGGAAGCTTTCTTT. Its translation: CASGLGGTGASLEAFF. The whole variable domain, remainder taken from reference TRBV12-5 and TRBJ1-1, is DARVTQTPRHKVTEMGQEVTMRCQPILGHNTVFWYRQTMMQGLELLAYFRNRAPLDDSGMPKDRFSAEMPDATLATLKIQPSEPRDSAVYFCASGLGGTGASLEAFFGQGTRLTVV.

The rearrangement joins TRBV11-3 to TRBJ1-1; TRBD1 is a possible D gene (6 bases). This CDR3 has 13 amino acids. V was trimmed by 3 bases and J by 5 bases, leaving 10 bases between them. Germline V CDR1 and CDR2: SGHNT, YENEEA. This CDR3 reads CASSFGGQTEAFF. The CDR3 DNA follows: TGTGCCAGCAGCTTTGGCGGACAGACTGAAGCTTTCTTT.

The CDR3 here is CASSQVPGANSKNIQYF. The CDR3 nucleotides read TGCGCCAGCAGCCAAGTGCCAGGGGCTAACAGCAAAAACATTCAGTACTTC. The rearrangement links TRBV4-1 to TRBJ2-4, with D possibly being TRBD1 (6 bases). The germline V gene encodes CDR1 MGHRA and CDR2 YSYEKL. CDR3 length: 17 amino acids. The ends were cut back, 1 base at V and 3 bases at J, with 16 bases in the middle.

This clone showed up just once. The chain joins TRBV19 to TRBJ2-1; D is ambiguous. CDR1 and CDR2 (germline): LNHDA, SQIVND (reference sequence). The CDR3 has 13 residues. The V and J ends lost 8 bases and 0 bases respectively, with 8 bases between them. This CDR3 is CASSEYSYNEQFF. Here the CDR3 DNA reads TGTGCCAGTTCAGAATACTCCTACAATGAGCAGTTCTTC. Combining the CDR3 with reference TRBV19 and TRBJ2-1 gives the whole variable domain DGGITQSPKYLFRKEGQNVTLSCEQNLNHDAMYWYRQDPGQGLRLIYYSQIVNDFQKGDIAEGYSVSREKKESFPLTVTSAQKNPTAFYLCASSEYSYNEQFFGPGTRLTVL.

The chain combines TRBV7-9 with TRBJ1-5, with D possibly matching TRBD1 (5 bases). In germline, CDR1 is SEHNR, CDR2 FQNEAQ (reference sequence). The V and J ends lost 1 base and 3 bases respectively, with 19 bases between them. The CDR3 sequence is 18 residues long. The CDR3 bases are TGTGCCAGCAGCTTAGGCCAGACCGTCAGGGTTTTCAATCAGCCCCAGCATTTT. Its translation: CASSLGQTVRVFNQPQHF.

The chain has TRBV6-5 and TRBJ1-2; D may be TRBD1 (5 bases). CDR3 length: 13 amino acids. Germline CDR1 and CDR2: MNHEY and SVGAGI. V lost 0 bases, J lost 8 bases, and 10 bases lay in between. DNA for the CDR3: TGTGCCAGCAGTTACTCGTTTGGGGCCGGCTACACCTTC. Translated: CASSYSFGAGYTF.

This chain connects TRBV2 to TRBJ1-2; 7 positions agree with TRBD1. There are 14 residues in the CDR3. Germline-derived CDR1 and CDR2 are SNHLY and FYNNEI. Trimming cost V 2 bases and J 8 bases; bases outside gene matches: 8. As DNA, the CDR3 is TGTGCCAGCAGTGAAACGGGACAGTCCCCCGGCTACACCTTC. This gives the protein CASSETGQSPGYTF.

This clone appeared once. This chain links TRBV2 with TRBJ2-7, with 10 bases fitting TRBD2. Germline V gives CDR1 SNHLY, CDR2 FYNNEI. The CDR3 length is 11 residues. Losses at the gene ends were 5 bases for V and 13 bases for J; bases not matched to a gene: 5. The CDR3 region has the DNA TGTGCCAGCAGTCAGCGGGGGGGCAGATACTTC. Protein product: CASSQRGGRYF.

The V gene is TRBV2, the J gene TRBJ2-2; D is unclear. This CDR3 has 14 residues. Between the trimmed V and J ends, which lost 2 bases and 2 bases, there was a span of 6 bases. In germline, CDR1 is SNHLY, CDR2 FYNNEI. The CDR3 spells CASSERFNTGELFF. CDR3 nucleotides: TGTGCCAGCAGTGAACGGTTCAACACCGGGGAGCTGTTTTTT.

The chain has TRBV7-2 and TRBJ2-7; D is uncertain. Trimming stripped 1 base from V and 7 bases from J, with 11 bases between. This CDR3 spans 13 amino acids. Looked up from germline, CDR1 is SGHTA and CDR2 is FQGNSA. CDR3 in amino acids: CASSLVKEREQYF. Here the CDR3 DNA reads TGTGCCAGCAGCTTAGTAAAGGAGAGGGAGCAGTACTTC.

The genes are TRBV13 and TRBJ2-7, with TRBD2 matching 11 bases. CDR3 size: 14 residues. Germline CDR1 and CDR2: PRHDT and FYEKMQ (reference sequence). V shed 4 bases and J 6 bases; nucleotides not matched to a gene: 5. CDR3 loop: CASSSSSGRREQYF. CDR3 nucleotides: TGTGCCAGCAGCTCCTCTAGCGGGAGGCGCGAGCAGTACTTC.

CDR3 sequence: CASSLNPPSTGHRGYTF. CDR3 nucleotide sequence: TGTGCCAGCAGCTTAAACCCCCCGAGTACAGGCCATCGGGGCTACACCTTC. The chain uses TRBV7-2 and TRBJ1-2, with D perhaps matching TRBD1 (5 bases). The length of the CDR3 is 17 residues. The germline gives CDR1 SGHTA, CDR2 FQGNSA. The V and J ends lost 2 bases and 8 bases respectively, with 24 bases between them.

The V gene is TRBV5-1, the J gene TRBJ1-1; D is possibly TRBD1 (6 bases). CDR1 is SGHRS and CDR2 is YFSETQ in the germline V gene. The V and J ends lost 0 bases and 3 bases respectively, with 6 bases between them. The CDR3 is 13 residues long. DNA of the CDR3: TGCGCCAGCAGCTTGGCAGGGGACACTGAAGCTTTCTTT. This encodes CASSLAGDTEAFF. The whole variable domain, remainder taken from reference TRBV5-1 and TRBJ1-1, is KAGVTQTPRYLIKTRGQQVTLSCSPISGHRSVSWYQQTPGQGLQFLFEYFSETQRNKGNFPGRFSGRQFSNSRSEMNVSTLELGDSALYLCASSLAGDTEAFFGQGTRLTVV.

In DNA form, the CDR3 reads TGTGCCAGCAGTGAAGTCGAGCAGCCCCAGCATTTT. Protein sequence: CASSEVEQPQHF. This chain uses TRBV6-1 with TRBJ1-5; D is unresolved. This CDR3 is 12 amino acids long. V lost 1 base to trimming and J lost 7 bases, with 5 bases between them. Germline V lookup: CDR1 MNHNS, CDR2 SASEGT.

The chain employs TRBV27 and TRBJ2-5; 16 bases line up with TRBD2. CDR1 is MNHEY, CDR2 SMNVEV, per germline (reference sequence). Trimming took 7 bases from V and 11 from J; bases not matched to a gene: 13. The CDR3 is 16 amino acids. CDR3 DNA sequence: TGTGCCAGCACCGCCGGGACTAGCGGGGGGGGGAGTGAGCAGTACTTC. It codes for CASTAGTSGGGSEQYF.

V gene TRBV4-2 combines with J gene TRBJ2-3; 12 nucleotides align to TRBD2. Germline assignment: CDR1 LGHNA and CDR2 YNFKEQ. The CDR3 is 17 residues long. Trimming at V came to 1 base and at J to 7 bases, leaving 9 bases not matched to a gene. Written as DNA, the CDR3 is TGTGCCAGCAGCCAAGGAATAACTAGCGGGGGGTGGTATACGCAGTATTTT. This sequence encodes CASSQGITSGGWYTQYF.

CDR3 protein: CASSRDAGPGGYGYTF. As DNA, the CDR3 is TGTGCCAGTAGTAGGGATGCAGGGCCGGGTGGCTATGGCTACACCTTC. The rearrangement joins TRBV19 to TRBJ1-2; D is possibly TRBD1 (5 bases). The V end was cut by 4 bases, the J end by 4 bases, with 19 bases between. This CDR3 region has 16 residues. Germline V CDR1 and CDR2: LNHDA, SQIVND (reference sequence). The variable domain in full, completed from reference TRBV19 and TRBJ1-2, reads DGGITQSPKYLFRKEGQNVTLSCEQNLNHDAMYWYRQDPGQGLRLIYYSQIVNDFQKGDIAEGYSVSREKKESFPLTVTSAQKNPTAFYLCASSRDAGPGGYGYTFGSGTRLTVV.

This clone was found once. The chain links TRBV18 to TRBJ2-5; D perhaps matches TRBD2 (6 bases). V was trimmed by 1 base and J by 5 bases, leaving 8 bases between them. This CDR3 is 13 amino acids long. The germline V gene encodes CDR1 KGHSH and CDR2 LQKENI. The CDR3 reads CASSPLGGETQYF. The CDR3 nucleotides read TGTGCCAGCTCACCACTGGGAGGTGAGACCCAGTACTTC.

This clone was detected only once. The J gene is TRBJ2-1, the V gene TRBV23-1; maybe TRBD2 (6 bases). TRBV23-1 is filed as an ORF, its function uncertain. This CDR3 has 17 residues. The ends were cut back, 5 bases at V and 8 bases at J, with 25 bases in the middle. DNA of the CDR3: TGCGCCAGCAGTAAAAGTCAACGGGGGTTTTGTATGTATGAGCAGTTCTTC. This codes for CASSKSQRGFCMYEQFF.

The CDR3 reads CASSYGTGGTYEQYF. The CDR3 bases are TGTGCCAGCAGTTATGGGACAGGGGGCACGTACGAGCAGTACTTC. This sequence joins TRBV6-5 and TRBJ2-7; 12 bases agree with TRBD1. The CDR3 runs to 15 residues. Germline CDR1 is MNHEY and CDR2 is SVGAGI. The V segment lost 3 bases and the J segment 4 bases; nucleotides outside the gene matches: 4.

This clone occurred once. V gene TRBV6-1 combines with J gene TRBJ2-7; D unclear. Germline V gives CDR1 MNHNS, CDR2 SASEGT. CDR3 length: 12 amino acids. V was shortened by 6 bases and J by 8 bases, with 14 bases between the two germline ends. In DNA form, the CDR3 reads TGTGCCAGCAGAGATTTCAGTACAAAGCAGTACTTC. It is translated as CASRDFSTKQYF.

CDR3 in amino acids: CASSPRAGAFMNTEAFF. The CDR3 nucleotides read TGTGCCAGTTCTCCCCGGGCGGGGGCATTTATGAACACTGAAGCTTTCTTT. The V gene is TRBV19, the J gene TRBJ1-1, with TRBD1 as a possible D gene (6 bases). The CDR3 is made up of 17 amino acids. The germline V gene has CDR1 LNHDA and CDR2 SQIVND (reference sequence). V lost 8 bases, J lost 0 bases, and 22 bases lay in between.

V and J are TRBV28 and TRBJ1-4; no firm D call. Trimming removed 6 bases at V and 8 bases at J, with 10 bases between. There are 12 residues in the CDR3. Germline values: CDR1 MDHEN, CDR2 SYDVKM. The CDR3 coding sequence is TGTGCCAGCAGGACCGCGGGGGAAAAACTGTTTTTT. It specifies CASRTAGEKLFF.

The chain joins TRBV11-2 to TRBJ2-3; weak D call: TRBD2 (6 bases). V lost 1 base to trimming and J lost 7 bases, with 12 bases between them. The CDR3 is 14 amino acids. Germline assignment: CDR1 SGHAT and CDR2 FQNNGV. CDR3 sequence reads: CASSLAGGANTQYF. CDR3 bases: TGTGCCAGCAGCTTAGCTGGCGGGGCCAATACGCAGTATTTT.

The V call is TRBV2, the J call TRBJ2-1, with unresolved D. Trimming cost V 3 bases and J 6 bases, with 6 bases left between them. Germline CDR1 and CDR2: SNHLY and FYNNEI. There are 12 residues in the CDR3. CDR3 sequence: CASSDTSNEQFF. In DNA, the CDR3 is TGTGCCAGCAGTGACACAAGCAATGAGCAGTTCTTC.